This entry lists 28 T cell receptor beta chains sequenced from one sample in a study of cytomegalovirus exposure and HLA in healthy donors (dated by TCRdb to 2016 to 2017). The method behind the library was the immunoSEQ multiplex PCR assay. For the multiplex PCR, a mixture combining 60 forward primers for TCR Vbeta segments and 13 reverse primers for TCR Jbeta segments was used. TCRdb mirrors the immuneACCESS table, restricted to in-frame sequences. Some clones are absent from its copies; in checked studies, under half trace to an unresolved V gene, and the reason for the others is unknown. The sample table records 100,000 to 120,000 clones; about 70% of these occur just once. The ten largest account for under 4% of the sample. The sequencing sample was made of PBMCs. The receptor set was obtained from a man aged 25-40 years in good health and CMV-seronegative.

The chain employs TRBV7-9 and TRBJ2-1; TRBD2 aligns across 11 bases. The CDR3 consists of 17 residues. Germline V gives CDR1 SEHNR, CDR2 FQNEAQ (reference sequence). Germline trimming cut 4 bases from V and 5 bases from J; bases unmatched to any gene: 10. The CDR3 spells CASSSTSGIRQDNEQFF. CDR3 nucleotides: TGTGCCAGCAGCTCGACTAGCGGGATTCGTCAAGACAATGAGCAGTTCTTC.

J is TRBJ2-3 and V is TRBV4-2; 9 nucleotides agree with TRBD2. CDR3 length: 15 amino acids. CDR1 LGHNA and CDR2 YNFKEQ come from the germline V gene. The ends lost 0 bases at V and 7 bases at J; junction bases unmatched: 5. The chain's CDR3 is CASSQDGGLAYTQYF. DNA for the CDR3: TGTGCCAGCAGCCAAGATGGGGGACTAGCTTATACGCAGTATTTT.

This chain connects TRBV5-8 to TRBJ2-3; the D gene is possibly TRBD2 (6 bases). CDR3 length equals 14 residues. Germline V gives CDR1 SGHTS, CDR2 YDEGEE. V was shortened by 7 bases and J by 0 bases, with 12 bases between the two germline ends. The CDR3: CASDLGGSTDTQYF. For the CDR3, the DNA is TGTGCCAGCGACTTGGGAGGTAGCACAGATACGCAGTATTTT. The entire variable domain, with the rest obtained from reference TRBV5-8 and TRBJ2-3, is as follows: EAGVTQSPTHLIKTRGQQATLRCSPISGHTSVYWYQQALGLGLQFLLWYDEGEERNRGNFPPRFSGRQFPNYSSELNVNALELEDSALYLCASDLGGSTDTQYFGPGTRLTVL.

The chain uses TRBV30 and TRBJ1-2; 8 positions agree with TRBD1. Germline V lookup: CDR1 GTSNPN, CDR2 SVGIG (reference sequence). This CDR3 is built from 14 residues. Trimming at V came to 2 bases and at J to 6 bases, leaving 8 bases not matched to a gene. The CDR3 DNA follows: TGTGCCTGGAGTCTTACAGGGGGTGTGCATGGCTACACCTTC. Translating gives CAWSLTGGVHGYTF.

The rearrangement uses TRBV2 and TRBJ2-2; TRBD2 might be the D (6 bases). The CDR3 spans 15 residues. Germline CDR1 and CDR2: SNHLY and FYNNEI. The germline V and J ends were trimmed by 5 bases and 3 bases, with 13 bases remaining between them. The CDR3 DNA reads as TGTGCCAGCAGTCGCGTAAGCGGGCACACCGGGGAGCTGTTTTTT. Its protein is CASSRVSGHTGELFF.

The chain combines TRBV4-1 with TRBJ2-1; possibly TRBD2 for D (5 bases). Germline-derived CDR1 and CDR2 are MGHRA and YSYEKL. The CDR3 extends over 15 amino acids. Trimming shortened V by 1 base and J by 1 base, and 8 bases separated the two germline ends. CDR3 in DNA: TGCGCCAGCAGCCAAGCGGACTTGTCCTACAATGAGCAGTTCTTC. It translates to CASSQADLSYNEQFF.

This clone was counted only a few times. DNA of the CDR3: TGTGCCAGCAGCGTAGAGCCTAGCAGCTACGAGCAGTACTTC. Translation gives CASSVEPSSYEQYF. This rearrangement joins TRBV9 to TRBJ2-7; D perhaps matches TRBD2 (5 bases). The germline V and J ends were trimmed by 0 bases and 3 bases, with 10 bases remaining between them. The germline V gene has CDR1 SGDLS and CDR2 YYNGEE. The CDR3 has 14 residues.

The rearrangement uses TRBV7-2 and TRBJ2-1; D possibly corresponds to TRBD1 (5 bases). Germline values: CDR1 SGHTA, CDR2 FQGNSA. Trimming shortened V by 5 bases and J by 2 bases, and 19 bases separated the two germline ends. The CDR3 has 17 residues. Here the CDR3 reads CASSPQRDSNPYNEQFF. In nucleotides, the CDR3 is TGTGCCAGCAGCCCACAACGAGACAGTAACCCCTACAATGAGCAGTTCTTC. Full variable domain (outside the CDR3, taken from reference TRBV7-2 and TRBJ2-1): GAGVSQSPSNKVTEKGKDVELRCDPISGHTALYWYRQSLGQGLEFLIYFQGNSAPDKSGLPSDRFSAERTGGSVSTLTIQRTQQEDSAVYLCASSPQRDSNPYNEQFFGPGTRLTVL.

The rearrangement links TRBV4-2 to TRBJ2-1; D possibly corresponds to TRBD2 (6 bases). Looked up from germline, CDR1 is LGHNA and CDR2 is YNFKEQ. The CDR3 has 16 amino acids. Trimming removed 1 base from V and 1 base from J, with 11 bases in between. As DNA, the CDR3 is TGTGCCAGCAGCCAAGGGGTACTAGCATCCTACAATGAGCAGTTCTTC. Amino acid sequence: CASSQGVLASYNEQFF.

The chain carries TRBV11-1 and TRBJ2-7; 10 nucleotides match TRBD2. The junction had 13 bases not matched to a gene; V was cut back by 2 bases and J by 3 bases. The CDR3 loop spans 18 amino acids. Germline V lookup: CDR1 SGHAT, CDR2 FQDESV (reference sequence). Here the CDR3 DNA reads TGTGCCAGCAGCTTAATGGGGCGTGGGCTAGCGGGAGTCTACGAGCAGTACTTC. Its translation: CASSLMGRGLAGVYEQYF.

The chain is built from TRBV9 and TRBJ1-1; TRBD1 matches 7 bases. The V gene end was trimmed by 3 bases and the J gene end by 8 bases; junction bases not matched to a gene: 7. Germline V gene lookup returns CDR1 SGDLS and CDR2 YYNGEE. The CDR3 sequence is 13 residues long. The CDR3 DNA is TGTGCCAGCAGCGACCGGGACAGCCACGAAGCTTTCTTT. Translation gives CASSDRDSHEAFF. Using reference TRBV9 and TRBJ1-1 for the parts outside the CDR3, the full variable domain is DSGVTQTPKHLITATGQRVTLRCSPRSGDLSVYWYQQSLDQGLQFLIQYYNGEERAKGNILERFSAQQFPDLHSELNLSSLELGDSALYFCASSDRDSHEAFFGQGTRLTVV.

This clone was observed a few times. The chain employs TRBV19 and TRBJ2-5, with 7 positions matching TRBD1. Losses at the gene ends were 6 bases for V and 2 bases for J; bases not matched to a gene: 9. The CDR3 totals 15 residues. CDR1 is LNHDA, CDR2 SQIVND, per germline (reference sequence). CDR3 in amino acids: CASSRFPGQQETQYF. CDR3 bases: TGTGCCAGTAGCCGATTCCCGGGACAGCAAGAGACCCAGTACTTC.

This chain links TRBV7-9 with TRBJ2-7; the D is unclear. Germline CDR1 SEHNR, CDR2 FQNEAQ (reference sequence). The V end was cut by 4 bases, the J end by 5 bases, with 12 bases between. The CDR3 is 13 amino acids. CDR3 bases: TGTGCCAGCAGCTACTTTACACGGGACGAGCAGTACTTC. Translated: CASSYFTRDEQYF.

The V call is TRBV7-9, the J call TRBJ1-3; 7 bases are a match to TRBD1. The CDR3 loop spans 14 amino acids. The germline V gene has CDR1 SEHNR and CDR2 FQNEAQ (reference sequence). The CDR3 sequence: CAGVDTGAGNTIYF. The CDR3, as DNA: TGTGCAGGCGTGGACACAGGGGCTGGAAACACCATATATTTT.

This sequence joins TRBV19 and TRBJ1-1; TRBD1 might be the D (6 bases). With 7 bases removed from V and 0 bases from J, the gap between germline ends came to 15 bases. CDR1 and CDR2 from the germline V gene are LNHDA and SQIVND (reference sequence). This CDR3 contains 15 residues. In DNA, the CDR3 is TGTGCCAGTAAGGGGGAAGGACAAATGAACACTGAAGCTTTCTTT. This translates into CASKGEGQMNTEAFF.

This chain connects TRBV11-3 to TRBJ2-1, with 11 bases aligning to TRBD2. The CDR3 is made up of 19 amino acids. The germline V gene encodes CDR1 SGHNT and CDR2 YENEEA. V lost 5 bases and J lost 0; bases outside the gene matches: 12. The CDR3 coding sequence is TGTGCCAGCAGCCCTAGGGTGTCTAGCGGGAGGTCCTCCTACAATGAGCAGTTCTTC. It yields the protein CASSPRVSSGRSSYNEQFF.

The V call is TRBV25-1, the J call TRBJ2-7; D might be TRBD1 (6 bases). Trimming stripped 0 bases from V and 5 bases from J, with 14 bases between. CDR3 length: 15 residues. Per the germline V gene, CDR1 is MGHDK and CDR2 is SYGVNS. The DNA for the CDR3 is TGTGCCAGCAGTGAATATTCAGGGGTCGGCGACGAGCAGTACTTC. Translated: CASSEYSGVGDEQYF.

This chain uses TRBV11-2 with TRBJ2-2, with 8 bases identical to TRBD2. Per germline, CDR1 SGHAT and CDR2 FQNNGV. This CDR3 comprises 16 residues. After removal of 5 bases from V and 6 bases from J, the junction contained 11 bases not matched to a gene. The CDR3 protein is CASSPLGGGLAGELFF. The CDR3 DNA is TGTGCCAGCAGCCCTCTCGGGGGGGGTTTAGCCGGGGAGCTGTTTTTT.

The rearrangement links TRBV19 to TRBJ2-3; TRBD1 is a possible D gene (6 bases). Trimming took off 0 bases at V and 2 bases at J, with 12 bases between the two ends. This CDR3 contains 16 residues. From germline, CDR1 is LNHDA and CDR2 SQIVND (reference sequence). The CDR3 is CASSIDGTSLTDTQYF. The CDR3 coding sequence is TGTGCCAGTAGTATAGATGGGACATCCCTCACAGATACGCAGTATTTT.

This clone was recorded a few times. An end of the junction does not agree with germline; a read error may underlie this. The J gene is TRBJ1-2, the V gene TRBV7-9; D gene uncertain. The germline CDR1 and CDR2 sequences are SEHNR and FQNEAQ (reference sequence). The CDR3 extends over 15 amino acids. The DNA of the CDR3 is TGTTCCAGCAGCTTAGAGCCGTCGGTTGAGTATGGCTACACCTTC. Residues: CSSSLEPSVEYGYTF.

The sample holds a few counts of this clone. The CDR3 sequence: CASSPQIVDEQFF. Written as DNA, the CDR3 is TGTGCCAGCAGCCCCCAAATAGTCGATGAGCAGTTCTTC. The chain carries TRBV28 and TRBJ2-1; D gene uncertain. The CDR3 consists of 13 residues. Germline V lookup: CDR1 MDHEN, CDR2 SYDVKM. The germline V and J ends were trimmed by 6 bases and 8 bases, with 14 bases remaining between them.

The V and J genes are TRBV18 and TRBJ1-3, with 8 bases lining up with TRBD1. In germline, CDR1 is KGHSH, CDR2 LQKENI. The CDR3 contains 16 residues. The trim removed 3 bases at V and 0 bases at J, leaving 4 bases unmatched. DNA for the CDR3: TGTGCCAGCTCACCGGGACAGGCGAACTCTGGAAACACCATATATTTT. Its protein is CASSPGQANSGNTIYF.

The rearrangement links TRBV5-4 to TRBJ2-1; 12 bases align to TRBD2. Trimming at V came to 0 bases and at J to 10 bases, leaving 11 bases not matched to a gene. Germline V gene lookup returns CDR1 SGHNT and CDR2 YYREEE (reference sequence). This CDR3 is 17 amino acids long. CDR3 coding DNA: TGTGCCAGCAGCTTGGTGGTGACTAGCGGGAGATCCGGCGAGCAGTTCTTC. This encodes CASSLVVTSGRSGEQFF.

This chain links TRBV19 with TRBJ1-5; 9 bases are a match to TRBD1. The J segment lost 7 bases and the V segment lost 5 bases, leaving 9 bases of the junction unmatched. CDR1 and CDR2 from the germline V gene are LNHDA and SQIVND (reference sequence). The CDR3 is 15 amino acids. Here the CDR3 DNA reads TGTGCCAGTAGTGATACGGGACAGGGAGGGCAGCCCCAGCATTTT. Its translation: CASSDTGQGGQPQHF. The whole variable domain, remainder taken from reference TRBV19 and TRBJ1-5, is DGGITQSPKYLFRKEGQNVTLSCEQNLNHDAMYWYRQDPGQGLRLIYYSQIVNDFQKGDIAEGYSVSREKKESFPLTVTSAQKNPTAFYLCASSDTGQGGQPQHFGDGTRLSIL.

This chain joins TRBV5-1 and TRBJ2-5, with TRBD1 as a possible D gene (6 bases). Trimming pared 5 bases from V and 0 bases from J, leaving 20 bases between. The CDR3 runs 17 residues. Germline CDR1 and CDR2: SGHRS and YFSETQ. The CDR3 protein is CASRGGRDTEDQETQYF. DNA for the CDR3: TGCGCCAGCAGAGGAGGCCGGGACACAGAAGACCAAGAGACCCAGTACTTC. The full variable domain, its missing parts supplied by reference TRBV5-1 and TRBJ2-5, is KAGVTQTPRYLIKTRGQQVTLSCSPISGHRSVSWYQQTPGQGLQFLFEYFSETQRNKGNFPGRFSGRQFSNSRSEMNVSTLELGDSALYLCASRGGRDTEDQETQYFGPGTRLLVL.

This clone was seen a few times. The genes are TRBV7-2 and TRBJ2-1; maybe TRBD2 (5 bases). Germline-derived CDR1 and CDR2 are SGHTA and FQGNSA. V lost 1 base and J 5 bases, leaving 15 bases between the germline ends. The CDR3 spans 16 residues. CDR3 coding DNA: TGTGCCAGCAGCTTAGGCCTCTTACAGCGGAACAATGAGCAGTTCTTC. Translating it yields CASSLGLLQRNNEQFF.

V usage is TRBV11-3 and J usage is TRBJ2-2; TRBD1 might be the D (6 bases). Germline lookup yields CDR1 SGHNT and CDR2 YENEEA. Trimming took 1 base from V and 7 from J, leaving 16 bases between them. The CDR3 loop spans 16 amino acids. The CDR3 region is CASSLGRDTNDGELFF. The CDR3 DNA is TGTGCCAGCAGCTTAGGCCGGGACACAAACGACGGGGAGCTGTTTTTT.

In this sample, this clone turned up a few times. The chain couples TRBV7-6 to TRBJ2-1; TRBD2 might be the D (6 bases). Germline CDR1 and CDR2: SGHVS and FNYEAQ. CDR3 size: 15 residues. Trimming cost V 1 base and J 6 bases, with 13 bases left between them. CDR3 amino acids: CASSLGGVALNEQFF. The CDR3 DNA sequence: TGTGCCAGCAGCTTAGGCGGGGTGGCCCTCAATGAGCAGTTCTTC. Based on the CDR3 plus reference TRBV7-6 and TRBJ2-1, the full variable domain is GAGVSQSPRYKVTKRGQDVALRCDPISGHVSLYWYRQALGQGPEFLTYFNYEAQQDKSGLPNDRFSAERPEGSISTLTIQRTEQRDSAMYRCASSLGGVALNEQFFGPGTRLTVL.